This T cell receptor (beta chain) was retrieved from a study of blood T cell repertoires in COVID-19. Study overall: The United States, Italy and Spain supplied acute and convalescent COVID-19 samples. The cDNA or gDNA used as material had been derived from T cells, B-cell-depleted T cells, or PBMCs.

The CDR3 sequence is 14 residues long. CDR1 is LNHNV, CDR2 YYDKDF, per germline (reference sequence). Trimming removed 5 bases at V and 4 bases at J, with 14 bases between. In the original workflow: Scientists estimated how many nucleated cells there were by amplifying reference gene primers. Assay: immunoSEQ multiplex PCR; the TCRdb copy retains only in-frame clones and omits some. That table is the source of V, J and clone size, and D and trimming were worked out from the DNA. The repertoire has about 140,000 clones, 80% to 85% of them found once; the top ten carry approximately 3.8%. The sample was peripheral blood. The TCR sequence derives from a woman aged 60 to 75 with acute or convalescent COVID-19. V gene TRBV15 combines with J gene TRBJ1-2; possible D gene TRBD1, 5 bases. The CDR3 loop reads CATSLPRRGYGYTF. The CDR3 region has the DNA TGTGCCACCAGCCTCCCCCGTAGGGGCTATGGCTACACCTTC.